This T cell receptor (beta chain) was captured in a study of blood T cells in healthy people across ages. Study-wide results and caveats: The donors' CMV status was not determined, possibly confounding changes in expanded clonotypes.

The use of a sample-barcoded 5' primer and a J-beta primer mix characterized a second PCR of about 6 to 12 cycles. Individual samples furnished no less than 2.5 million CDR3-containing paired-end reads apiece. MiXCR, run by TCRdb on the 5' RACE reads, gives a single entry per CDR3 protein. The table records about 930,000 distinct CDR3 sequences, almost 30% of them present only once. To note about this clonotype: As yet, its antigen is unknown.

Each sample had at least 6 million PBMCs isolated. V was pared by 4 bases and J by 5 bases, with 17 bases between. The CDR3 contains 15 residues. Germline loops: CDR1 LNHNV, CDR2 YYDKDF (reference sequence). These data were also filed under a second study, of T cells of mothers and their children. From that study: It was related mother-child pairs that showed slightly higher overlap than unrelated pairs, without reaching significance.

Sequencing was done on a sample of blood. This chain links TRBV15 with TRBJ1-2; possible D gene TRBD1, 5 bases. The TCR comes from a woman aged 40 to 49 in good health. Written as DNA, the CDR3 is TGTGCCACCAGCACTTCCCCGGGGGGGGGTTATGGCTACACCTTC. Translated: CATSTSPGGGYGYTF.